The entry below describes one T cell receptor (beta chain). This record comes from a study of blood T cell repertoires in COVID-19. Study at large: Acute-phase and convalescent COVID-19 samples originated in the United States, Italy and Spain. PBMCs, B-cell-depleted T cells, or T cells were the source of the cDNA or gDNA that made up the material.

The V gene's germline CDR1 is MDHEN and CDR2 SYDVKM. Trimming took 5 bases from V and 10 from J; bases not matched to a gene: 12. CDR3 length: 17 amino acids. Authors' data handling: Researchers report that nucleated cell counts were estimated from reference gene primer amplification. Using immunoSEQ multiplex PCR, the repertoire was profiled, and TCRdb retains in-frame clones only, with some absent. V, J and clone size are those of that table, while D and trimming were read from the DNA. The repertoire consists of about 98,000 clones, with about four fifths occurring once and the leading ten covering around a quarter.

The chain combines TRBV28 with TRBJ1-6, with 12 bases that match TRBD1. Specimen: peripheral blood. This TCR was sampled from a man between 65 and 80 years old with acute or convalescent COVID-19. This CDR3 reads CASSPGTGGGAGSPLHF. The CDR3, as DNA: TGTGCCAGCAGTCCCGGGACAGGGGGCGGGGCGGGATCACCCCTCCACTTT.